Below, 30 T cell receptor beta chains from the same sample are listed, as sequenced in a study of long-term antiretroviral therapy in people with HIV. Assay version v3.0 of immunoSEQ was used, and it was run at survey level. Some clones are missing from TCRdb's copy, which holds only in-frame ones; the method was immunoSEQ multiplex PCR. The data contain about 25,000 clones, 60% to 80% of them singletons. Sequenced here: unsorted PBMCs, sampled 2.1 years after starting antiretroviral therapy. The receptors originated from a man aged 25 to 40 with HIV.

V is TRBV27 and J is TRBJ2-3, with 13 nucleotides matching TRBD2. After removal of 8 bases from V and 0 bases from J, the junction contained 5 bases not matched to a gene. This CDR3 has 16 amino acids. Germline lookup yields CDR1 MNHEY and CDR2 SMNVEV (reference sequence). The CDR3 sequence is CASLTSGRTSTDTQYF. The DNA of the CDR3 is TGTGCCAGCTTGACTAGCGGGAGGACTAGCACAGATACGCAGTATTTT.

This clone appeared a few times. V is TRBV7-9 and J is TRBJ2-7; D might be TRBD1 (5 bases). Germline V gene sequence: CDR1 SEHNR, CDR2 FQNEAQ (reference sequence). Trimming shortened V by 5 bases and J by 8 bases, and 10 bases separated the two germline ends. This CDR3 is 11 amino acids long. DNA of the CDR3: TGTGCCAGCAGCGCCATGGGGCAGCAGTACTTC. This sequence encodes CASSAMGQQYF. The whole variable domain, filled in from reference TRBV7-9 and TRBJ2-7, reads DTGVSQNPRHKITKRGQNVTFRCDPISEHNRLYWYRQTLGQGPEFLTYFQNEAQLEKSRLLSDRFSAERPKGSFSTLEIQRTEQGDSAMYLCASSAMGQQYFGPGTRLTVT.

This clone was seen a single time. This rearrangement joins TRBV18 to TRBJ1-6; the D gene is possibly TRBD1 (6 bases). This CDR3 contains 15 residues. Germline CDR1 reads KGHSH; CDR2 reads LQKENI. The ends were cut back, 5 bases at V and 6 bases at J, with 14 bases in the middle. The CDR3 nucleotides read TGTGCCAGCTCATACCCCGGACAGATTAATTCACCCCTCCACTTT. Protein: CASSYPGQINSPLHF.

The chain joins TRBV27 to TRBJ2-1; perhaps TRBD1 as D (6 bases). CDR1 MNHEY and CDR2 SMNVEV come from the germline V gene (reference sequence). This CDR3 comprises 14 residues. V lost 6 bases to trimming and J lost 2 bases, with 11 bases between them. The CDR3 here is CASRPTGPYNEQFF. CDR3 DNA sequence: TGTGCCAGCAGGCCCACAGGGCCCTACAATGAGCAGTTCTTC.

The chain carries TRBV6-5 and TRBJ2-7; D is possibly TRBD2 (6 bases). The CDR3 length is 15 residues. Trimming stripped 6 bases from V and 0 bases from J, with 15 bases between. Germline V gene data show CDR1 as MNHEY and CDR2 as SVGAGI. The CDR3 DNA reads TGTGCCAGCAGCCGGGCGGGACTTAGCTCCTACGAGCAGTACTTC. Protein product: CASSRAGLSSYEQYF.

The rearrangement uses TRBV30 and TRBJ1-6, with D tentatively TRBD1 (6 bases). The CDR3 runs to 15 residues. Germline values: CDR1 GTSNPN, CDR2 SVGIG (reference sequence). Trimming removed 3 bases from V and 3 bases from J, with 12 bases in between. The DNA for the CDR3 is TGTGCCTGGAGCCGGCAGGGGATCTATAATTCACCCCTCCACTTT. Its protein is CAWSRQGIYNSPLHF.

This clone has more than one count but fewer than ten. The chain recombines TRBV19 with TRBJ1-1; D unresolved. Germline CDR1 and CDR2: LNHDA and SQIVND (reference sequence). The CDR3 is 14 residues long. V lost 3 bases and J lost 1, with 9 bases in between. The CDR3 here is CASSIASKNTEAFF. The CDR3 region has the DNA TGTGCCAGTAGTATTGCGTCCAAGAACACTGAAGCTTTCTTT. Full variable domain (remainder filled in from reference TRBV19 and TRBJ1-1): DGGITQSPKYLFRKEGQNVTLSCEQNLNHDAMYWYRQDPGQGLRLIYYSQIVNDFQKGDIAEGYSVSREKKESFPLTVTSAQKNPTAFYLCASSIASKNTEAFFGQGTRLTVV.

This chain uses TRBV5-8 with TRBJ2-2; the match to TRBD1 covers 8 bases. V shed 1 base, J shed 3 bases, and the junction held 2 bases outside the gene matches. The CDR3 has 15 amino acids. Germline V gives CDR1 SGHTS, CDR2 YDEGEE. The CDR3 reads CASSLQGADTGELFF. CDR3 sequence (DNA): TGTGCCAGCAGCTTGCAGGGGGCGGACACCGGGGAGCTGTTTTTT.

CDR3 nucleotides: TGCGCCAGCAGTGAGGTGAAGGTTGGTGGGGCCAACGTCCTGACTTTC. Its translation is CASSEVKVGGANVLTF. This chain links TRBV10-1 with TRBJ2-6; no clear D. Germline V CDR1 and CDR2: WNHNN, SYGVQD (reference sequence). The CDR3 has 16 amino acids. V was shortened by 2 bases and J by 3 bases, with 11 bases between the two germline ends.

This chain joins TRBV19 and TRBJ1-1; no firm D call. CDR3 size: 14 residues. Trimming stripped 7 bases from V and 0 bases from J, with 12 bases between. CDR1 and CDR2 (germline): LNHDA, SQIVND (reference sequence). In DNA, the CDR3 is TGTGCCAGTACCCGATATCAAATGAACACTGAAGCTTTCTTT. Translation: CASTRYQMNTEAFF.

The chain recombines TRBV2 with TRBJ2-1, with TRBD1 matching over 7 bases. The germline V gene encodes CDR1 SNHLY and CDR2 FYNNEI. The CDR3 is 15 amino acids. Unmatched junction bases numbered 9, after V lost 2 bases and J lost 8 bases. CDR3 loop: CASSEQGVSPHEQFF. As DNA, the CDR3 is TGTGCCAGCAGTGAACAGGGGGTGAGCCCCCATGAGCAGTTCTTC.

The sample holds a few counts of this clone. This chain joins TRBV5-4 and TRBJ1-4; 9 bases match TRBD1. V dropped 4 bases and J dropped 8; count of bases not matched to a gene: 6. The germline CDR1 and CDR2 sequences are SGHNT and YYREEE (reference sequence). This CDR3 has 14 amino acids. For the CDR3, the DNA is TGTGCCAGCAGCCGGACAGGGGCGGAGGAAAAACTGTTTTTT. Translated, it gives CASSRTGAEEKLFF. Variable domain in full (rest from reference TRBV5-4 and TRBJ1-4): ETGVTQSPTHLIKTRGQQVTLRCSSQSGHNTVSWYQQALGQGPQFIFQYYREEENGRGNFPPRFSGLQFPNYSSELNVNALELDDSALYLCASSRTGAEEKLFFGSGTQLSVL.

The gene calls are TRBV28 and TRBJ2-7; 9 bases are shared with TRBD1. Germline lookup yields CDR1 MDHEN and CDR2 SYDVKM. The CDR3 spans 18 residues. Trimming removed 6 bases from V and 0 bases from J; junction bases left unmatched: 15. CDR3 sequence reads: CASRLTGGVILGSYEQYF. The DNA of the CDR3 is TGTGCCAGCAGATTAACAGGGGGCGTCATTTTAGGCTCCTACGAGCAGTACTTC.

The chain links TRBV15 to TRBJ2-2, with D possibly matching TRBD2 (5 bases). The V gene's germline CDR1 is LNHNV and CDR2 YYDKDF (reference sequence). The V gene lost 1 base and the J gene lost 0 bases, with 6 bases spanning the gap. The CDR3 runs to 15 residues. The CDR3 nucleotides read TGTGCCACCAGCAGAGGGGGAGCGAACACCGGGGAGCTGTTTTTT. Residues: CATSRGGANTGELFF.

The chain links TRBV11-3 to TRBJ2-3, with 8 bases lining up with TRBD2. The CDR3 is 17 amino acids. Germline trimming cut 0 bases from V and 1 base from J; bases unmatched to any gene: 6. From germline, CDR1 is SGHNT and CDR2 YENEEA. CDR3 DNA sequence: TGTGCCAGCAGCTTAGATGGTAGCGGGGTGGGCACAGATACGCAGTATTTT. Protein product: CASSLDGSGVGTDTQYF.

The V and J genes are TRBV9 and TRBJ2-1, with D possibly TRBD2 on 6 matching bases. V lost 3 bases to trimming and J lost 0 bases, with 13 bases between them. The germline gives CDR1 SGDLS, CDR2 YYNGEE. The CDR3 totals 16 residues. The CDR3 DNA sequence: TGTGCCAGCAGCGCCCAAGCGGGTGTCTCCTACAATGAGCAGTTCTTC. It specifies CASSAQAGVSYNEQFF.

The rearrangement links TRBV7-8 to TRBJ2-3; TRBD2 is a possible D gene (6 bases). Germline CDR1 reads SGHVS; CDR2 reads FQNEAQ. This CDR3 has 17 residues. Trimming took off 2 bases at V and 2 bases at J, with 17 bases between the two ends. The DNA of the CDR3 is TGTGCCAGCAGCTTAAGGGCTTTTGGAGGGCCCACAGATACGCAGTATTTT. This gives the protein CASSLRAFGGPTDTQYF.

The rearrangement joins TRBV7-3 to TRBJ1-2; D is unclear. Germline V gene lookup returns CDR1 SGHTA and CDR2 FQGTGA. The CDR3 is 13 amino acids. Trimming stripped 1 base from V and 6 bases from J, with 9 bases between. The CDR3 protein is CASSLILGNGYTF. The DNA of the CDR3 is TGTGCCAGCAGCTTAATCTTGGGAAATGGCTACACCTTC. Supplemented by reference TRBV7-3 and TRBJ1-2, the full variable domain reads GAGVSQTPSNKVTEKGKYVELRCDPISGHTALYWYRQSLGQGPEFLIYFQGTGAADDSGLPNDRFFAVRPEGSVSTLKIQRTERGDSAVYLCASSLILGNGYTFGSGTRLTVV.

About this clone: One end of the junction varies from germline; a read error may be responsible. V is TRBV5-5 and J is TRBJ2-7, with D unclear. The germline V gene has CDR1 SGHKS and CDR2 YYEKEE (reference sequence). CDR3 length: 12 residues. CDR3 amino acids: CASSLDYPTTSF. The DNA of the CDR3 is TGTGCCAGCAGCTTGGACTACCCAACCACCTCCTTC.

This chain uses TRBV6-6 with TRBJ2-1; 10 bases align to TRBD2. V was pared by 2 bases and J by 4 bases, with 5 bases of the junction left unmatched. Germline-derived CDR1 and CDR2 are MNHNY and SVGAGI (reference sequence). The CDR3 spans 16 residues. CDR3 residues: CASSYDGLAAYNEQFF. The CDR3 coding sequence is TGTGCCAGCAGTTACGACGGACTAGCGGCTTACAATGAGCAGTTCTTC.

This clone was observed a single time. The chain combines TRBV7-3 with TRBJ2-5; TRBD2 agrees at 14 bases. V shed 5 bases and J 7 bases; nucleotides not matched to a gene: 3. CDR1 and CDR2 from the germline V gene are SGHTA and FQGTGA. The CDR3 contains 14 residues. CDR3 sequence reads: CASSLGTSGGTQYF. DNA of the CDR3: TGTGCCAGCAGCCTAGGGACTAGCGGGGGGACCCAGTACTTC.

This chain uses TRBV30 with TRBJ1-6; TRBD1 is a possible D gene (5 bases). This CDR3 is 15 amino acids long. V dropped 2 bases and J dropped 5 bases, with 13 bases sitting between them. Germline assignment: CDR1 GTSNPN and CDR2 SVGIG (reference sequence). The DNA of the CDR3 is TGTGCCTGGAGTCCCTTGGGACCGAATAATTCACCCCTCCACTTT. It encodes CAWSPLGPNNSPLHF.

This clone has a handful of counts. The rearrangement links TRBV7-2 to TRBJ1-6; D is unclear. This CDR3 spans 15 amino acids. CDR1 is SGHTA, CDR2 FQGNSA, per germline. Deletions cut 5 bases from V and 5 bases from J, with 13 bases between. This CDR3 reads CASSAWTGNNSPLHF. The CDR3 bases are TGTGCCAGCAGCGCCTGGACGGGTAATAATTCACCCCTCCACTTT.

V and J are TRBV13 and TRBJ2-3; D gene ambiguous. The CDR3 extends over 13 amino acids. V was trimmed by 2 bases and J by 1 base, leaving 4 bases between them. Germline V gives CDR1 PRHDT, CDR2 FYEKMQ (reference sequence). This CDR3 reads CASSLTGTDTQYF. The CDR3 region has the DNA TGTGCCAGCAGCTTAACTGGCACAGATACGCAGTATTTT.

V usage is TRBV11-3 and J usage is TRBJ2-7, with a tentative D call TRBD2 (5 bases). The V gene's germline CDR1 is SGHNT and CDR2 YENEEA. Trimming shortened V by 5 bases and J by 0 bases, and 11 bases separated the two germline ends. The CDR3 has 14 residues. CDR3 coding DNA: TGTGCCAGCAGCCGGACTGATCTCTCCTACGAGCAGTACTTC. Protein: CASSRTDLSYEQYF.

The V gene is TRBV7-2, the J gene TRBJ2-1; no definite D call. Germline values: CDR1 SGHTA, CDR2 FQGNSA. There are 15 residues in the CDR3. V lost 5 bases, J lost 1 base, and 12 bases lay in between. The CDR3 coding sequence is TGTGCCAGCAGCCCCCTCCCGGAGTCCTACAATGAGCAGTTCTTC. Translation: CASSPLPESYNEQFF.

The chain uses TRBV11-3 and TRBJ2-7, with unresolved D. Germline V gives CDR1 SGHNT, CDR2 YENEEA. This CDR3 comprises 14 residues. V lost 4 bases and J lost 1, with 11 bases in between. CDR3 protein: CASSSRAKSYEQYF. DNA for the CDR3: TGTGCCAGCAGCTCCCGGGCCAAATCCTACGAGCAGTACTTC.

This clone was counted a few times. This chain links TRBV28 with TRBJ2-7, with 8 bases lining up with TRBD1. CDR1 and CDR2 from the germline V gene are MDHEN and SYDVKM. V lost 4 bases, J lost 3 bases, and 5 bases stayed unmatched. This CDR3 spans 14 amino acids. The CDR3 DNA sequence: TGTGCCAGCAGTTGGACAGGGTGGGACTACGAGCAGTACTTC. Translation: CASSWTGWDYEQYF.

The J gene is TRBJ2-7, the V gene TRBV19; TRBD1 is a possible D gene (5 bases). Per the germline V gene, CDR1 is LNHDA and CDR2 is SQIVND (reference sequence). The CDR3 sequence is 14 residues long. Deletions cut 3 bases from V and 3 bases from J, with 12 bases between. The CDR3 DNA reads TGTGCCAGTAGTATCTTTATACAGGACTACGAGCAGTACTTC. Translation: CASSIFIQDYEQYF.

The chain is built from TRBV7-2 and TRBJ1-5; D is possibly TRBD1 (5 bases). The CDR3 loop spans 17 amino acids. V lost 5 bases and J lost 5, with 22 bases in between. From germline, CDR1 is SGHTA and CDR2 FQGNSA. The CDR3 loop is CASSPQGANRGYQPQHF. CDR3 nucleotides: TGTGCCAGCAGCCCCCAGGGCGCAAACCGGGGGTATCAGCCCCAGCATTTT.